Presented here are 2 T cell receptor beta chains from one specimen sequenced in a study of T cells in Graves' hyperthyroidism and ophthalmopathy. Amplification of TCR beta CDR3 regions was performed using RNA transcripts as template. TCR CDR3 regions were first amplified by RT-PCR with HTBI primers. One entry per CDR3 protein, called by TCRdb with MiXCR from the multiplex PCR reads. The sample holds 340,000 or so distinct CDR3 sequences, 21% seen once. Sequenced material: blood. These receptors were obtained from a woman between 45 and 60 years old with Graves' hyperthyroidism.

The chain links TRBV14 to TRBJ1-2; 7 bases agree with TRBD1. CDR1 and CDR2 (germline): SGHDN, FVKESK. This CDR3 comprises 14 residues. The J segment lost 2 bases and the V segment lost 4 bases, leaving 4 bases of the junction unmatched. The CDR3 DNA sequence: TGTGCCAGCAGCCCCCAGACAGGGAACTATGGCTACACCTTC. This encodes CASSPQTGNYGYTF.

Comments on this clonotype: This may stem from a read error, because a much larger clone lies one nucleotide away. V and J are TRBV12-3 or TRBV12-4 and TRBJ2-7; perhaps TRBD2 as D (6 bases). The CDR3 is 15 amino acids. CDR3 DNA sequence: TGTACCAGCAGTTTGGGGGGTACAAGTTGGGACGAGCAGTACTTC. This translates into CTSSLGGTSWDEQYF.